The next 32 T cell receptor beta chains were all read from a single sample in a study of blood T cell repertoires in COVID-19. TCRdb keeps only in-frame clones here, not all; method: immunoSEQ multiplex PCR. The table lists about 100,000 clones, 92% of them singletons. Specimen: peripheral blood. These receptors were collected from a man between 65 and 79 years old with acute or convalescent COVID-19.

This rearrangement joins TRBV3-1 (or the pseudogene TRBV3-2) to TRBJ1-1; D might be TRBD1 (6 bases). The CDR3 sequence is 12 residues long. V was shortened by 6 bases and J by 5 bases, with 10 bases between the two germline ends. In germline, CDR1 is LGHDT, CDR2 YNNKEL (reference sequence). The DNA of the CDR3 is TGTGCCAGCAGAGGGGGTTATACTGAAGCTTTCTTT. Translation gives CASRGGYTEAFF.

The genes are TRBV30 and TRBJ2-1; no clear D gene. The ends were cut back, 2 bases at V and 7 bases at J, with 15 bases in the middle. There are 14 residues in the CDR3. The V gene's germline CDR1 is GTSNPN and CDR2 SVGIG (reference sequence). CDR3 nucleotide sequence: TGTGCCTGGAGTCTATCGAGACTTGGTAATGAGCAGTTCTTC. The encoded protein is CAWSLSRLGNEQFF.

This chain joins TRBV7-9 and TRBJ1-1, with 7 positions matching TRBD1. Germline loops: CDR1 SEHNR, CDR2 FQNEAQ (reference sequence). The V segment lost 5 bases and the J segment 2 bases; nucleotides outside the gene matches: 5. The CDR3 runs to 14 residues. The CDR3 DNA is TGTGCCAGCAGCCTCGGGACAGCTAACACTGAAGCTTTCTTT. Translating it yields CASSLGTANTEAFF. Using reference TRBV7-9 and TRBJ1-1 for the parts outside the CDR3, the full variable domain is DTGVSQNPRHKITKRGQNVTFRCDPISEHNRLYWYRQTLGQGPEFLTYFQNEAQLEKSRLLSDRFSAERPKGSFSTLEIQRTEQGDSAMYLCASSLGTANTEAFFGQGTRLTVV.

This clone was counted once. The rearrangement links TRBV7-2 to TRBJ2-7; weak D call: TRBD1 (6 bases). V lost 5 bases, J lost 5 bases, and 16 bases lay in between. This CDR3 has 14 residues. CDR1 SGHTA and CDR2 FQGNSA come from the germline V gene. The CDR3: CASSLNRVPDEQYF. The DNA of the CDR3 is TGTGCCAGCAGCCTCAACAGGGTTCCGGACGAGCAGTACTTC.

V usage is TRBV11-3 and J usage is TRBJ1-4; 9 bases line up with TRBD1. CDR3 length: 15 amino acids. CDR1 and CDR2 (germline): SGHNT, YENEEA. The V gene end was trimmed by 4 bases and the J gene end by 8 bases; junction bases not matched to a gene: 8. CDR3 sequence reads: CASSSPTGGGEKLFF. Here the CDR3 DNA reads TGTGCCAGCAGCTCCCCAACAGGGGGCGGCGAAAAACTGTTTTTT.

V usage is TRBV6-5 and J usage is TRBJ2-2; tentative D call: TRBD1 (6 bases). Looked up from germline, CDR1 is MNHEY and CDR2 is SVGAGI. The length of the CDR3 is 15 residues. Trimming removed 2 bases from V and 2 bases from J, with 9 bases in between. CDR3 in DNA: TGTGCCAGCAGTTACGGCAGGGGTAACACCGGGGAGCTGTTTTTT. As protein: CASSYGRGNTGELFF.

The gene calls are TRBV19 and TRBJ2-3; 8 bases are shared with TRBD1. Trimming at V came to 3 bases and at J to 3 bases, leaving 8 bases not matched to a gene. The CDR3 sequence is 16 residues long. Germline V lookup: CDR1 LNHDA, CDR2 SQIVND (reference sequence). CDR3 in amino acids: CASSIPFRDRTDTQYF. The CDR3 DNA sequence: TGTGCCAGTAGTATTCCTTTCCGGGACAGGACAGATACGCAGTATTTT.

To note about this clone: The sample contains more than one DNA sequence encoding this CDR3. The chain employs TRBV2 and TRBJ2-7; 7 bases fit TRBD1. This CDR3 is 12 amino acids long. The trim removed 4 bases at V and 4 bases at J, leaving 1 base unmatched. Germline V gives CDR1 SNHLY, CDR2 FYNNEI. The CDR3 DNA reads TGTGCCAGCAGTGTACAGGGGTACGAGCAGTACTTC. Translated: CASSVQGYEQYF.

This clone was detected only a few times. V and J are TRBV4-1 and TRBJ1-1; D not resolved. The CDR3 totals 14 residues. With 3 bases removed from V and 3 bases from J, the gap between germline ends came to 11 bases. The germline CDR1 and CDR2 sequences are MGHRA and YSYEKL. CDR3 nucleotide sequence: TGCGCCAGCAGCCATCTGATGAGGGACACTGAAGCTTTCTTT. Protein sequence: CASSHLMRDTEAFF.

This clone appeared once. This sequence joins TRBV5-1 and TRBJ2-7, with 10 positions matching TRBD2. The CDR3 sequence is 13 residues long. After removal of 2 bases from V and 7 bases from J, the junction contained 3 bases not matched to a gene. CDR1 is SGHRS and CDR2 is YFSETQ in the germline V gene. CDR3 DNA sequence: TGCGCCAGCAGCTTACTACTAGCGGGAGAGCAGTACTTC. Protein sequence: CASSLLLAGEQYF. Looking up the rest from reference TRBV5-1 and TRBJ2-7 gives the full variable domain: KAGVTQTPRYLIKTRGQQVTLSCSPISGHRSVSWYQQTPGQGLQFLFEYFSETQRNKGNFPGRFSGRQFSNSRSEMNVSTLELGDSALYLCASSLLLAGEQYFGPGTRLTVT.

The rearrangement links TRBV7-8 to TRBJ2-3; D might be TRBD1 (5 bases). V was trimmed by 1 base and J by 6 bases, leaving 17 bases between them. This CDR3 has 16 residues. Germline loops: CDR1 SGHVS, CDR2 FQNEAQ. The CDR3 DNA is TGTGCCAGCAGCTTAGATGGCGGCACAGGATCGGATACGCAGTATTTT. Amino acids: CASSLDGGTGSDTQYF. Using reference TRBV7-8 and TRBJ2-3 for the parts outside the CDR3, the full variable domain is GAGVSQSPRYKVAKRGQDVALRCDPISGHVSLFWYQQALGQGPEFLTYFQNEAQLDKSGLPSDRFFAERPEGSVSTLKIQRTQQEDSAVYLCASSLDGGTGSDTQYFGPGTRLTVL.

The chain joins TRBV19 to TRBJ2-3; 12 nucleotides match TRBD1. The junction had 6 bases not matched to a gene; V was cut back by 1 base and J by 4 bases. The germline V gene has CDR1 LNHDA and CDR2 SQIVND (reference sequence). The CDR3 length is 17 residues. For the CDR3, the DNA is TGTGCCAGTAGTATAGGGTCCGGGACAGGGGGCTCAGATACGCAGTATTTT. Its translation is CASSIGSGTGGSDTQYF.

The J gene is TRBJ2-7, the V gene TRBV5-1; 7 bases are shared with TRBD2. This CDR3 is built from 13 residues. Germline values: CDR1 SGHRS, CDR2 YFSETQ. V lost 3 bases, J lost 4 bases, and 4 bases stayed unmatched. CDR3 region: CASSSTSRYEQYF. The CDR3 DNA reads TGCGCCAGCAGCTCGACTAGCAGGTACGAGCAGTACTTC.

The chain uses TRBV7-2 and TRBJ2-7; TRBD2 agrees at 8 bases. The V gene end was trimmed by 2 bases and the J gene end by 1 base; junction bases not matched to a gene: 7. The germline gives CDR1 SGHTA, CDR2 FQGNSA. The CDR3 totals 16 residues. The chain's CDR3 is CASSLSGGVPSYEQYF. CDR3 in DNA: TGTGCCAGCAGCTTAAGCGGGGGAGTTCCTTCCTACGAGCAGTACTTC.

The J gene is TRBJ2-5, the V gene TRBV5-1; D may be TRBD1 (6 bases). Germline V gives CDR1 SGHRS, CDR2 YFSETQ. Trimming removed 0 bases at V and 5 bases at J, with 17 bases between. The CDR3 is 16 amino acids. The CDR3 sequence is CASSLAPLGARETQYF. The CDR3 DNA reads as TGCGCCAGCAGCTTGGCCCCGCTGGGGGCGAGGGAGACCCAGTACTTC.

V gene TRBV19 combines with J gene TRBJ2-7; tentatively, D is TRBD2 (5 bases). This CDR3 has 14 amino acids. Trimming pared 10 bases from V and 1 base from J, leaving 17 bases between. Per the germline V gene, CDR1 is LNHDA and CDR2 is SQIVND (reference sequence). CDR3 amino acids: CATRRGDFSYEQYF. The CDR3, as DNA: TGTGCCACCCGACGGGGTGATTTTTCCTACGAGCAGTACTTC.

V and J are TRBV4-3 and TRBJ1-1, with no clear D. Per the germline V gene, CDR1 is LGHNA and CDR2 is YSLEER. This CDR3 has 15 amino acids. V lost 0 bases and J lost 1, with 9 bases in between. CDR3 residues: CASSQDSGQNTEAFF. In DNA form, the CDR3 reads TGCGCCAGCAGCCAAGATAGTGGGCAGAACACTGAAGCTTTCTTT.

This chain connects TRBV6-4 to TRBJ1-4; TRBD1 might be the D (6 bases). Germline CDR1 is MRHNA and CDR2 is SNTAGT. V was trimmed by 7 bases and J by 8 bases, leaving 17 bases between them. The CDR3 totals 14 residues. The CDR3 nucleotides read TGTGCCAGCATCATGGGGGGGGCGGACGAAAAACTGTTTTTT. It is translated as CASIMGGADEKLFF.

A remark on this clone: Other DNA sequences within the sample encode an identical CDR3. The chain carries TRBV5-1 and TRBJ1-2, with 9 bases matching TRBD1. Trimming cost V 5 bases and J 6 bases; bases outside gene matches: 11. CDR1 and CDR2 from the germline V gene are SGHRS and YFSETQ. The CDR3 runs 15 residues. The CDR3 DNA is TGCGCCAGCAGTGGGGGTCGACAGGGGGTAGATGGCTACACCTTC. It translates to CASSGGRQGVDGYTF.

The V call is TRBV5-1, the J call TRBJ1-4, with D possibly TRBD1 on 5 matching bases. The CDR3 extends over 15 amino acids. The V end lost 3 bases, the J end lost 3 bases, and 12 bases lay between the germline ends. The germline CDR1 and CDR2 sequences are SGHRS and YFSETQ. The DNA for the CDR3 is TGCGCCAGCAGCTGGCAGGGAGGTGCTAATGAAAAACTGTTTTTT. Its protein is CASSWQGGANEKLFF.

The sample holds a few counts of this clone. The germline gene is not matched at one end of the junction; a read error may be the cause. The CDR3 nucleotides are TGTGCCAGCAGTTTAGCAACCCCGGGACAGGAAAATTTT. Its protein product is CASSLATPGQENF. This sequence joins TRBV28 and TRBJ1-5, with 8 bases lining up with TRBD1. The CDR3 has 13 residues. Germline V gives CDR1 MDHEN, CDR2 SYDVKM.

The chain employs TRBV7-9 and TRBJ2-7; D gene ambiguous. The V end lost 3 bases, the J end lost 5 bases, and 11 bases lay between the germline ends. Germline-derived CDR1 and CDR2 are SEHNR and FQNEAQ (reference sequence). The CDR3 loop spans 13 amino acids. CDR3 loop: CASSLRTTDEQYF. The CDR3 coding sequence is TGTGCCAGCAGCTTGAGAACTACCGACGAGCAGTACTTC. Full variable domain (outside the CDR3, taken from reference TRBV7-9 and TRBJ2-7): DTGVSQNPRHKITKRGQNVTFRCDPISEHNRLYWYRQTLGQGPEFLTYFQNEAQLEKSRLLSDRFSAERPKGSFSTLEIQRTEQGDSAMYLCASSLRTTDEQYFGPGTRLTVT.

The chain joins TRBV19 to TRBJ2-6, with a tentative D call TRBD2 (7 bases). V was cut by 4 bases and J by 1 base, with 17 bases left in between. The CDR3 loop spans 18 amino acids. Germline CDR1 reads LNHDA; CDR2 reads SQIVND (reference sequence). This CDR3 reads CASSRGGRFYSGANVLTF. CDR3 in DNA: TGTGCCAGTAGTAGGGGGGGCAGATTTTATTCTGGGGCCAACGTCCTGACTTTC.

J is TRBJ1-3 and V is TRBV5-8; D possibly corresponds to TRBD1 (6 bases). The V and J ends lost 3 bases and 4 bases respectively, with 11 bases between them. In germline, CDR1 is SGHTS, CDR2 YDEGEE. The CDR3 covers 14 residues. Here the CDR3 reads CASSSPGQGNTIYF. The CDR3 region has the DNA TGTGCCAGCAGCTCCCCGGGACAAGGAAACACCATATATTTT.

The CDR3 nucleotides are TGCAGCGTTGGGCAGGGGGCTCCCCTACTCTATGGCTACACCTTC. This codes for CSVGQGAPLLYGYTF. The J gene is TRBJ1-2, the V gene TRBV29-1, with 8 bases aligning to TRBD1. This CDR3 region has 15 residues. The germline gives CDR1 SQVTM, CDR2 ANQGSEA. Trimming at V came to 4 bases and at J to 4 bases, leaving 11 bases not matched to a gene.

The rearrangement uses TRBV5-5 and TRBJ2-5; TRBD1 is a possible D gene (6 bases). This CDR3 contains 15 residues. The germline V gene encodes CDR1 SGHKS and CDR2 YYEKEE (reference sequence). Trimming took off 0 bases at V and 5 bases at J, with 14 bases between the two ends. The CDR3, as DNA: TGTGCCAGCAGCTTGGGGTCGGGACACGGGGAGACCCAGTACTTC. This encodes CASSLGSGHGETQYF.

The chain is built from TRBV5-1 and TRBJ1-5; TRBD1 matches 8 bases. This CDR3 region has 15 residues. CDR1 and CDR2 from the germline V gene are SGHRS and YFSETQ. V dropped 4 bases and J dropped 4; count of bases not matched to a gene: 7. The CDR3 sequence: CASSRSGGSNQPQHF. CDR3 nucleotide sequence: TGCGCCAGCAGCCGATCAGGGGGCAGTAATCAGCCCCAGCATTTT.

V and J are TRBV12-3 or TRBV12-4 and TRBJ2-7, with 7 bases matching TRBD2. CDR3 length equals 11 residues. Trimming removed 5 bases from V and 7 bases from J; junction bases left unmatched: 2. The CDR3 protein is CASSHGREQYF. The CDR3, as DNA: TGTGCCAGCAGTCACGGGAGGGAGCAGTACTTC.

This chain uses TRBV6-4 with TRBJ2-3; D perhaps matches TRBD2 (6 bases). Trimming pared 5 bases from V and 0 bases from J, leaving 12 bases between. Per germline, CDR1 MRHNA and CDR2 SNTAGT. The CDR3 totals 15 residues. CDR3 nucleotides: TGTGCCAGCAGTAGGGTAGCGGCAAGCACAGATACGCAGTATTTT. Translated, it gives CASSRVAASTDTQYF.

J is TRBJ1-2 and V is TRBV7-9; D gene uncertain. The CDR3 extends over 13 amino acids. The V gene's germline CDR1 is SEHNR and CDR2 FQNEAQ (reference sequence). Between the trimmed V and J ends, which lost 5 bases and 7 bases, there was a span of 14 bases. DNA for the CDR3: TGTGCCAGCAGCCCCAGCGGGGAGAGTGGCTACACCTTC. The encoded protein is CASSPSGESGYTF.

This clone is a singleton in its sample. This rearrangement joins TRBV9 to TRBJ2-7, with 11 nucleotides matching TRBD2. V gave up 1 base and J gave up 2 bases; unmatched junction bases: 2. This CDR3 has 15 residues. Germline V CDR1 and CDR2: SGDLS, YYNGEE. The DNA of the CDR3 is TGTGCCAGCAGCGTAACTAGCGGGAGCCCCTACGAGCAGTACTTC. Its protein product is CASSVTSGSPYEQYF.

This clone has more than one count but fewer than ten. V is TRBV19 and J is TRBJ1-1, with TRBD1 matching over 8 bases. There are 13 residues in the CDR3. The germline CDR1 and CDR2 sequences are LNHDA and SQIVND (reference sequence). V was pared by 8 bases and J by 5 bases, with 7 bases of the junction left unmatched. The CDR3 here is CASGTGGVTEAFF. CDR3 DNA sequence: TGTGCCAGTGGAACAGGGGGGGTAACTGAAGCTTTCTTT. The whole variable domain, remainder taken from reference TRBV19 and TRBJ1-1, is DGGITQSPKYLFRKEGQNVTLSCEQNLNHDAMYWYRQDPGQGLRLIYYSQIVNDFQKGDIAEGYSVSREKKESFPLTVTSAQKNPTAFYLCASGTGGVTEAFFGQGTRLTVV.